This T cell receptor (beta chain) emerged from a study of blood T cell repertoires in COVID-19. Whole-study context: From T cells, B-cell-depleted T cells, or PBMCs came the material, which was cDNA or gDNA.

The V end lost 6 bases, the J end lost 3 bases, and 5 bases lay between the germline ends. The length of the CDR3 is 11 residues. Original processing notes: Amplification of reference gene primers was used by the study to estimate nucleated cell counts. The protocol was immunoSEQ multiplex PCR, while the TCRdb copy is restricted to in-frame clones and leaves out a portion. V and J calls and clone size follow that table, whereas D and trimming were derived from the DNA. The top ten clones hold roughly 13% of a sample with about 100,000 clones, around 85% of them seen once. The specimen was peripheral blood. V gene TRBV12-3 or TRBV12-4 combines with J gene TRBJ1-1; no firm D call. The source of this sequence is a human donor in a cohort sampled during active COVID-19. The CDR3: CASSQDTEAFF. DNA for the CDR3: TGTGCCAGCAGCCAGGACACTGAAGCTTTCTTT.